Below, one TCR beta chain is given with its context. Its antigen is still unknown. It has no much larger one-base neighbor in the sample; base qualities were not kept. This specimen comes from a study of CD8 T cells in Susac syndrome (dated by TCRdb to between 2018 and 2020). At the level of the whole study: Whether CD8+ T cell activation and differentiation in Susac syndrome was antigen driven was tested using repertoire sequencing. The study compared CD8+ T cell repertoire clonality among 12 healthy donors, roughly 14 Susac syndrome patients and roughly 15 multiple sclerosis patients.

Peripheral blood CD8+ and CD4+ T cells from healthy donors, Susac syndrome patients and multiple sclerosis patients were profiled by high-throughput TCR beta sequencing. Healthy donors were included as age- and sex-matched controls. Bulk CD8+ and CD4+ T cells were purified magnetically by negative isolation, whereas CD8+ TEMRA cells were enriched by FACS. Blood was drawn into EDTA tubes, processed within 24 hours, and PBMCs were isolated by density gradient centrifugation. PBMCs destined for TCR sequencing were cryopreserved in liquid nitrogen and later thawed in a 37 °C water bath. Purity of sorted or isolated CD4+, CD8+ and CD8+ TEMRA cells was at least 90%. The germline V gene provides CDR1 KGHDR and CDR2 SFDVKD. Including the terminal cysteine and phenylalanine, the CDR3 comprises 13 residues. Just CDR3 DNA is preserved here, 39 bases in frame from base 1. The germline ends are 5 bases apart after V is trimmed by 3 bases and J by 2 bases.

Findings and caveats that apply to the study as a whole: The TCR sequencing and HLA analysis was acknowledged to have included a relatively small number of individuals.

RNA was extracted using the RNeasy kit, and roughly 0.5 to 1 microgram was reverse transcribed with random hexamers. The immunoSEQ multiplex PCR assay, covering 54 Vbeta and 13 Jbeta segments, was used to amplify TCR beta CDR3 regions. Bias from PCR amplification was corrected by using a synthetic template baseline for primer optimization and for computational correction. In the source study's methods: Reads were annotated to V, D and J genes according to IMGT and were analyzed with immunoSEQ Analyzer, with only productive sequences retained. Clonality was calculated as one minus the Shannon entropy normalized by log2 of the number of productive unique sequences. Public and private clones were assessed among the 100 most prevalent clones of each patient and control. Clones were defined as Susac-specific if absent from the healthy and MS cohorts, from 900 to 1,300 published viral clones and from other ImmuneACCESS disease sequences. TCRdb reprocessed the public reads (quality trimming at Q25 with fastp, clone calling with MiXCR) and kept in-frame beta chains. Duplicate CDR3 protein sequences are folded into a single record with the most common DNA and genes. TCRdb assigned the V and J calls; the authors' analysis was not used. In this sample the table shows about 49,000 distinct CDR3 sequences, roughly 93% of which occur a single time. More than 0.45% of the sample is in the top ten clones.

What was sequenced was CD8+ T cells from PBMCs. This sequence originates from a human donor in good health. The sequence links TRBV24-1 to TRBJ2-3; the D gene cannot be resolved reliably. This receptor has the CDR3 CATSDPSTDTQYF. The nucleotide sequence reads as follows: TGTGCCACCAGTGATCCCTCCACAGATACGCAGTATTTT.